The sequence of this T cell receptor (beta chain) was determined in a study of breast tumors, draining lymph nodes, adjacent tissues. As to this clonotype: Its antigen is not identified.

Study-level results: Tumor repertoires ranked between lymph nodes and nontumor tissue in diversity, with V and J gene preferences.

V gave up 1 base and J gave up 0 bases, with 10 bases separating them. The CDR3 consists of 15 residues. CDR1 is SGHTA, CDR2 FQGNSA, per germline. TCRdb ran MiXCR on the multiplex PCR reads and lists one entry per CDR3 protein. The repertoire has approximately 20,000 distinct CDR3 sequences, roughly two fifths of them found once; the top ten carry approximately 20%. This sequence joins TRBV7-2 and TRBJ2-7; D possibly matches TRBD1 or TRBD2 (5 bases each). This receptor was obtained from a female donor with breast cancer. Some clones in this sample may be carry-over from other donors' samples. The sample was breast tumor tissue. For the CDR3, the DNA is TGTGCCAGCAGCTTAGGGGGGTTCGCCTCCTACGAGCAGTACTTC. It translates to CASSLGGFASYEQYF. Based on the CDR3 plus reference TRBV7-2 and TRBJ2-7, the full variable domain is GAGVSQSPSNKVTEKGKDVELRCDPISGHTALYWYRQSLGQGLEFLIYFQGNSAPDKSGLPSDRFSAERTGGSVSTLTIQRTQQEDSAVYLCASSLGGFASYEQYFGPGTRLTVT.